One and the same sample provided the 10 T cell receptor beta chains below, sequenced in a study of blood T cell repertoires in COVID-19. Data came from immunoSEQ multiplex PCR; TCRdb stores just in-frame clones and leaves some out. The table has some 40,000 clones, approximately 94% seen once. Source material: peripheral blood. Every receptor here comes from a man aged 45-60 years with COVID-19, enrolled during active disease.

This sequence joins TRBV5-1 and TRBJ2-7, with D tentatively TRBD2 (5 bases). V dropped 1 base and J dropped 0 bases, with 11 bases sitting between them. The CDR3 loop spans 15 amino acids. The germline CDR1 and CDR2 sequences are SGHRS and YFSETQ. CDR3 loop: CASSLNAGPSYEQYF. DNA of the CDR3: TGCGCCAGCAGCTTGAACGCGGGCCCCTCCTACGAGCAGTACTTC.

V gene TRBV7-9 combines with J gene TRBJ1-2; 9 nucleotides align to TRBD1. V lost 3 bases, J lost 8 bases, and 7 bases stayed unmatched. In germline, CDR1 is SEHNR, CDR2 FQNEAQ (reference sequence). The CDR3 sequence is 14 residues long. The CDR3 nucleotides are TGTGCCAGCAGCTTGGGACAGGGCCTAGAAGGCTACACCTTC. Encoded protein: CASSLGQGLEGYTF.

This rearrangement joins TRBV28 to TRBJ1-4; 7 bases agree with TRBD1. This CDR3 contains 13 residues. Germline CDR1 reads MDHEN; CDR2 reads SYDVKM. The ends lost 6 bases at V and 7 bases at J; junction bases unmatched: 5. The CDR3 spells CASSRDSIEKLFF. The CDR3 nucleotides read TGTGCCAGCAGCCGGGACAGTATTGAAAAACTGTTTTTT.

The J gene is TRBJ2-7, the V gene TRBV4-3; D might be TRBD1 (7 bases). This CDR3 region has 14 residues. Looked up from germline, CDR1 is LGHNA and CDR2 is YSLEER. The germline V and J ends were trimmed by 3 bases and 4 bases, with 13 bases remaining between them. In DNA, the CDR3 is TGCGCCAGCAGCCACACGGAGGGGGCTTACGAGCAGTACTTC. It specifies CASSHTEGAYEQYF.

The V gene is TRBV6-5, the J gene TRBJ1-2; 8 positions agree with TRBD1. The CDR3 runs 13 residues. The V and J ends lost 6 bases and 4 bases, in that order; junction bases with no gene match: 4. Germline loops: CDR1 MNHEY, CDR2 SVGAGI. CDR3 sequence reads: CASRTGGSYGYTF. In DNA, the CDR3 is TGTGCCAGCAGAACAGGGGGTTCCTATGGCTACACCTTC.

The chain couples TRBV6-6 to TRBJ2-5; 7 bases are a match to TRBD1. The CDR3 loop spans 15 amino acids. The ends lost 5 bases at V and 5 bases at J; junction bases unmatched: 11. Germline CDR1 and CDR2: MNHNY and SVGAGI (reference sequence). The CDR3 sequence is CASSIQGTLGETQYF. DNA for the CDR3: TGTGCCAGCAGTATACAGGGGACCCTCGGGGAGACCCAGTACTTC.

This chain connects TRBV21-1 to TRBJ1-4. TRBV21-1 is termed a pseudogene. There are 16 residues in the CDR3. The CDR3 protein is CASTKGGGGPNEKLFF. The CDR3 DNA is TGTGCCAGCACCAAAGGTGGGGGGGGCCCTAATGAAAAACTGTTTTTT.

This chain uses TRBV5-1 with TRBJ1-1; a possible D gene is TRBD1 (5 bases). CDR1 and CDR2 (germline): SGHRS, YFSETQ. The CDR3 is 14 amino acids. V lost 1 base and J lost 4, with 11 bases in between. In nucleotides, the CDR3 is TGCGCCAGCAGCTTGAATGGGGCCGGCACTGAAGCTTTCTTT. It is translated as CASSLNGAGTEAFF.

The V gene is TRBV7-2, the J gene TRBJ1-2; 7 nucleotides line up with TRBD1. J lost 11 bases, V lost 4 bases, and 4 bases had no gene match. The CDR3 has 11 amino acids. The germline V gene encodes CDR1 SGHTA and CDR2 FQGNSA. For the CDR3, the DNA is TGTGCCAGCAGCTCCAGGGACAGTTACACCTTC. Amino acid sequence: CASSSRDSYTF.

This chain links TRBV29-1 with TRBJ1-4; possible D gene TRBD1, 5 bases. V was shortened by 6 bases and J by 5 bases, with 10 bases between the two germline ends. Germline values: CDR1 SQVTM, CDR2 ANQGSEA. This CDR3 has 12 residues. The CDR3 region has the DNA TGCAGCGTGACAGCGAGGAATGAAAAACTGTTTTTT. Its protein product is CSVTARNEKLFF.